A selection of T cell receptor beta chains follows, all from one sample in a study of cytomegalovirus exposure and HLA in healthy donors. Repertoires were generated with immunoSEQ multiplex PCR, while TCRdb's copy carries only in-frame clones and drops some. The sample carries roughly 130,000 clones, around 9% recorded once. The sample comprised PBMCs. The source is a man aged 35-49 years in good health and CMV-seronegative. Both conserved end residues are part of each CDR3. The D gene is left open where the match is weak. Only some rows state a clone size, as once, few, many or a class for expanded clones.

D gene	V gene	clone size	J gene	CDR3 DNA	CDR3 protein
TRBD1	TRBV9	many	TRBJ1-3	TGTGCCAGCAGCGTACGACAGGGCTCTGGAAACACCATATATTTT	CASSVRQGSGNTIYF
.	TRBV7-2	few	TRBJ2-7	TGTGCCAGCAGCCGAGAGTCGTCTTCCTACGAGCAGTACTTC	CASSRESSSYEQYF
TRBD1	TRBV7-8	.	TRBJ2-7	TGTGCCAGCAGCCCTCCGGACAGGGGACCCTACGAGCAGTACTTC	CASSPPDRGPYEQYF
TRBD1	TRBV15	few	TRBJ1-1	TGTGCCACCAGCAGAGCCTTGACAGGGATGAACACTGAAGCTTTCTTT	CATSRALTGMNTEAFF
TRBD1	TRBV6-5	.	TRBJ1-1	TGTGCCAGCTCAGGGGGCTGGAACACTGAAGCTTTCTTT	CASSGGWNTEAFF
TRBD1	TRBV5-1	.	TRBJ2-3	TGCGCCAGCAGCTTGGTAGGCGGGACAGGGTTATATACGCAGTATTTT	CASSLVGGTGLYTQYF
TRBD2	TRBV4-1	.	TRBJ2-1	TGCGCCAGCAGCCAATTCGCGGGGGTTTTTTGGAAGTTCTTC	CASSQFAGVFWKFF
.	TRBV30	.	TRBJ1-1	TGTGCCTGGAGTACGGGGAGGGGCCCTGAAGCTTTCTTT	CAWSTGRGPEAFF
TRBD2	TRBV13	few	TRBJ2-5	TGTGCCAGCAGCCCCCGGACTAGCGGGGAGACCCAGTACTTC	CASSPRTSGETQYF
.	TRBV7-3	.	TRBJ1-1	TGTGCCAGCAGCTTAACGGCGGGGTGGGGCACTGAAGCTTTCTTT	CASSLTAGWGTEAFF
.	TRBV6-6	few	TRBJ2-3	TGTGCCAGCAGTTACGGGCACGATGACACAGATACGCAGTATTTT	CASSYGHDDTDTQYF
.	TRBV29-1	few	TRBJ2-7	TGCAGCGTTGAGATAGGGGATTACGAGCAGTACTTC	CSVEIGDYEQYF
TRBD2	TRBV4-3	few	TRBJ2-1	TGCGCCAGCAGCCAAGATGTAGCGGGGGGATTTAATGAGCAGTTCTTC	CASSQDVAGGFNEQFF
.	TRBV7-8	.	TRBJ1-2	TGTGCCAGCAGCTTAGATCACAGGGGCTACACCTTC	CASSLDHRGYTF
TRBD1	TRBV15	few	TRBJ1-5	TGTGCCACCAGCAGACACCCGAGGACAGGGAGTAATCAGCCCCAGCATTTT	CATSRHPRTGSNQPQHF
TRBD2	TRBV4-3	few	TRBJ2-3	TGCGCCAGCAGCCAAGATCAGAGTAGCGGGGCCTCAGATACGCAGTATTTT	CASSQDQSSGASDTQYF
TRBD2	TRBV28	.	TRBJ2-7	TGTGCCAGCAGTTTCTTTTGGACTAGCGGGGGGGCGACCTCCTACGAGCAGTACTTC	CASSFFWTSGGATSYEQYF
TRBD2	TRBV7-6	few	TRBJ2-5	TGTGCCAGCAGCCCACTCCGGGGCGGGGGGACGTACCAAGAGACCCAGTACTTC	CASSPLRGGGTYQETQYF
.	TRBV5-6	.	TRBJ1-2	TGTGCCAGCAGCCCGGCGGGGGTTGGCTACACCTTC	CASSPAGVGYTF
TRBD2	TRBV19	.	TRBJ2-5	TGTGCCAGTAGTGCACGGACTAGCGGGAGAGGCTCCCAAGAGACCCAGTACTTC	CASSARTSGRGSQETQYF
TRBD2	TRBV6-1	few	TRBJ2-2	TGTGCCAGCAGTGAAAGCGGGGGAGTCGGGGAGCTGTTTTTT	CASSESGGVGELFF
TRBD1	TRBV5-1	few	TRBJ1-2	TGCGCCAGCAGCTTGGGGGCAGGGGGTACGCACGATGGCTACACCTTC	CASSLGAGGTHDGYTF
.	TRBV11-2	few	TRBJ2-6	TGTGCCAGCAGCTGGTGGGGGCGCGGGGCCAACGTCCTGACTTTC	CASSWWGRGANVLTF
TRBD1	TRBV27	few	TRBJ2-5	TGTGCCAGCAGTACCGGACAGGGGTCACAAGAGACCCAGTACTTC	CASSTGQGSQETQYF
TRBD2	TRBV4-3	.	TRBJ2-3	TGCGCCAGCAGCCAAGAATTAGCAAGCGGGGTATCGGCAGATACGCAGTATTTT	CASSQELASGVSADTQYF
.	TRBV30	.	TRBJ1-2	TGTGCCTGGAGTAGCGGGGGCAGCCACTATGGCTACACCTTC	CAWSSGGSHYGYTF
TRBD1	TRBV5-1	.	TRBJ2-1	TGCGCCAGCAGCTCCCGACAGGGGGGGAAAAACAATGAGCAGTTCTTC	CASSSRQGGKNNEQFF
.	TRBV30	.	TRBJ1-1	TGTGCCTGGAGTGTATCCTTCGTCGACACTGAAGCTTTCTTT	CAWSVSFVDTEAFF
TRBD1	TRBV11-2	.	TRBJ2-2	TGTGCCAGCAGCTTTAGACAGGGGAACACCGGGGAGCTGTTTTTT	CASSFRQGNTGELFF
.	TRBV7-2	.	TRBJ1-1	TGTGCCAGCAGCTTAGTTAGGAACACTGAAGCTTTCTTT	CASSLVRNTEAFF
.	TRBV25-1	.	TRBJ2-3	TGTGCCAGCAGTCGACAGTTTTCTAGCACAGATACGCAGTATTTT	CASSRQFSSTDTQYF
.	TRBV5-1	few	TRBJ1-6	TGCGCCAGCGCATCGTCGGGGGGCTCCTATAATTCACCCCTCCACTTT	CASASSGGSYNSPLHF
.	TRBV6-6	many	TRBJ1-1	TGTGCCAGCGGGAGGGATCAGACTGAAGCTTTCTTT	CASGRDQTEAFF
TRBD1	TRBV10-3	few	TRBJ1-2	TGTGCCACCACAGGGGGCGCTAGGCATGGCTACACCTTC	CATTGGARHGYTF
TRBD1	TRBV7-9	few	TRBJ1-1	TGTGCCAGCAGCGTTCTGACAGGGGGATTGACTGAAGCTTCCTTT	CASSVLTGGLTEASF
.	TRBV7-9	.	TRBJ1-1	TGTGCCAGCAGCTTTGACATGACTGAAGCTTTCTTT	CASSFDMTEAFF
.	TRBV7-9	few	TRBJ1-2	TGTGCCAGCAGCTTAACCAGGGAGGGTTATGGCTACACCTTC	CASSLTREGYGYTF
.	TRBV20-1	.	TRBJ2-7	TGCAGTGCTAATCCGGGTTTAGAGCAGTACTTC	CSANPGLEQYF
.	TRBV4-1	.	TRBJ2-1	TGCGCCAGCAGCCACGCCCGGGACTGGAACAATGAGCAGTTCTTC	CASSHARDWNNEQFF
.	TRBV4-1	.	TRBJ1-4	TGCGCCAGCAGCCAAATGGGCCCGGTAGGTGAAAAACTGTTTTTT	CASSQMGPVGEKLFF
.	TRBV5-4	.	TRBJ2-1	TGTGCCAGCAGCTCCGACCCTAGCTCCTACAATGAGCAGTTCTTC	CASSSDPSSYNEQFF
TRBD1	TRBV7-2	few	TRBJ1-1	TGTGCCAGCAGCGGACAGGGGGTACAAGCTTTCTTT	CASSGQGVQAFF
TRBD1	TRBV28	.	TRBJ1-1	TGTGCCAGCAGACAAAGACAGGGGGAGAACACTGAAGCTTTCTTT	CASRQRQGENTEAFF
.	TRBV6-5	few	TRBJ2-5	TGTACCAGCAAAGACATACAAGAGACCCAGTACTTC	CTSKDIQETQYF
.	TRBV13	.	TRBJ1-5	TGTGCCAGCAGCCGGCGGGGCGGGGGGGAGAATCAGCCCCAGCATTTT	CASSRRGGGENQPQHF
.	TRBV25-1	few	TRBJ1-5	TGTGCCAGCAGTGGACCCGGGGGTTATCAGCCCCAGCATTTT	CASSGPGGYQPQHF
.	TRBV4-3	few	TRBJ1-6	TGCGCCAGCAGCCAAGACCCCGACACCCTTAATTCACCCCTCCACTTT	CASSQDPDTLNSPLHF
.	TRBV11-2	few	TRBJ2-7	TGTGCCAGCAGCTTCGCAGGGGCTTACGAGCAGTACTTC	CASSFAGAYEQYF
TRBD2	TRBV7-2	few	TRBJ2-3	TGTGCCAGCAGTACCGGGACTAGTAAAGATACGCAGTATTTT	CASSTGTSKDTQYF
.	TRBV2	.	TRBJ2-7	TGTGCCAGCAGTGAAGCTAGTGGCGGGGCTTACGAGCAGTACTTC	CASSEASGGAYEQYF
TRBD1	TRBV19	.	TRBJ2-5	TGTGCCAGTAGAGGGACAGGGCCAACGGGGACCCAGTACTTC	CASRGTGPTGTQYF
.	TRBV5-1	.	TRBJ2-1	TGCGCCAGCAGCCCCGAGATGACCTACAATGAGCAGTTCTTC	CASSPEMTYNEQFF
.	TRBV10-1	few	TRBJ1-1	TGCGCCAACCAAACAGGGCGGGACACTGAAGCTTTCTTT	CANQTGRDTEAFF
.	TRBV21-1	few	TRBJ2-7	TGTGCCAGCAGCTTCCCCGGGACAGCCTACGAGCAGTACTTC	CASSFPGTAYEQYF
.	TRBV4-2	few	TRBJ2-3	TGTGCCAGCAGCCTCATGGACTTTTCGGGCACAGATACGCAGTATTTT	CASSLMDFSGTDTQYF
TRBD1	TRBV29-1	.	TRBJ2-3	TGCAGCGTTGACGTGACAGGGGGCGGCGCAGATACGCAGTATTTT	CSVDVTGGGADTQYF
TRBD1	TRBV6-1	.	TRBJ1-1	TGTGCCAGCAGTGATACCGGGACAGGGTGGATGAACACTGAAGCTTTCTTT	CASSDTGTGWMNTEAFF